This T cell receptor (beta chain) was sequenced during a study of shared clonotypes between healthy human individuals. About the study: Per-donor plates numbered three CD4 naive, three CD4 memory, two CD8 naive and one CD8 memory.

TCRdb keeps only in-frame clones here, not all; method: immunoSEQ multiplex PCR. There are about 960,000 clones in the sample; 76% occur only once, and about 1.5% lies in the top ten. Trimming shortened V by 0 bases and J by 2 bases, and 11 bases separated the two germline ends. Germline V gene data show CDR1 as KGHSH and CDR2 as LQKENI. This CDR3 has 16 amino acids. The sequencing input was memory CD4+ T cells sorted from blood. Subset specified: CD45RA-negative fraction. The clonotype was recovered from a young man in good health. V gene TRBV18 combines with J gene TRBJ2-1; D possibly corresponds to TRBD1 (7 bases). Here the CDR3 reads CASSPPEGATYNEQFF. The CDR3 nucleotides read TGTGCCAGCTCACCACCGGAGGGGGCTACCTACAATGAGCAGTTCTTC.